What follows are 14 T cell receptor beta chains derived from one specimen sequenced in a study of Ad26.COV2.S vaccination and SARS-CoV-2 variants. Treatment given: over 15 received Ad26.COV2.S at low or high dose, single or two shots; 5 received placebo; per-sample allocation not given. Day 63 after the first vaccine or placebo injection was the time point for sampling. The repertoire was sequenced with immunoSEQ multiplex PCR; TCRdb's copy has only in-frame clones and lacks some. The sample shows roughly 300,000 clones, less than 90% of them seen only once. Here the sequenced sample was peripheral blood, taken in a trial of Ad26.COV2.S vaccine versus placebo. Source of these receptors: a person between 18 and 65 years old who received the Ad26.COV2.S COVID-19 vaccine or a placebo.

This chain uses TRBV23-1 with TRBJ1-6; TRBD1 is a possible D gene (6 bases). TRBV23-1 counts as an open reading frame of uncertain function. The V end was cut by 1 base, the J end by 7 bases, with 23 bases between. This CDR3 is 19 amino acids long. CDR3 loop: CASSQLPPGGKRDNSPLHF. CDR3 DNA: TGCGCCAGCAGTCAATTACCACCCGGGGGCAAAAGGGACAATTCACCCCTCCACTTT.

The chain links TRBV5-1 to TRBJ2-3; D gene uncertain. The germline CDR1 and CDR2 sequences are SGHRS and YFSETQ. The V end was cut by 0 bases, the J end by 2 bases, with 16 bases between. The CDR3 spans 17 residues. The CDR3 loop is CASSLGISLRPTDTQYF. The CDR3 bases are TGCGCCAGCAGCTTGGGTATTTCCCTCCGGCCCACAGATACGCAGTATTTT.

The rearrangement links TRBV7-2 to TRBJ2-5; 9 nucleotides align to TRBD2. V shed 4 bases, J shed 3 bases, and the junction held 9 bases outside the gene matches. Germline V gene data show CDR1 as SGHTA and CDR2 as FQGNSA. The CDR3 runs to 16 residues. The CDR3 DNA follows: TGTGCCAGCAGCTCCATCAGAATAGCGGGGGAAGAGACCCAGTACTTC. Its protein product is CASSSIRIAGEETQYF.

The chain is built from TRBV5-1 and TRBJ2-5, with 7 bases aligning to TRBD1. This CDR3 region has 14 residues. Trimming at V came to 3 bases and at J to 1 base, leaving 3 bases not matched to a gene. The germline V gene encodes CDR1 SGHRS and CDR2 YFSETQ. The CDR3 region has the DNA TGCGCCAGCAGCTCCGGACAGGTCCAAGAGACCCAGTACTTC. Its translation is CASSSGQVQETQYF.

The gene calls are TRBV27 and TRBJ2-3, with TRBD2 identical over 10 bases. Trimming cost V 5 bases and J 5 bases; bases outside gene matches: 10. The CDR3 extends over 16 amino acids. From germline, CDR1 is MNHEY and CDR2 SMNVEV (reference sequence). The CDR3 region has the DNA TGTGCCAGCAGTCCGCAAGCGGGGGGGCAATTAGATACGCAGTATTTT. Protein sequence: CASSPQAGGQLDTQYF.

The CDR3 reads CAWSRQVNQPQHF. As DNA, the CDR3 is TGTGCCTGGAGTCGGCAAGTCAATCAGCCCCAGCATTTT. The rearrangement uses TRBV30 and TRBJ1-5; D unclear. The CDR3 is made up of 13 amino acids. V shed 2 bases and J shed 3 bases, with 8 bases lying between them. Germline V gene data show CDR1 as GTSNPN and CDR2 as SVGIG (reference sequence). Using reference TRBV30 and TRBJ1-5 for the parts outside the CDR3, the full variable domain is SQTIHQWPATLVQPVGSPLSLECTVEGTSNPNLYWYRQAAGRGLQLLFYSVGIGQISSEVPQNLSASRPQDRQFILSSKKLLLSDSGFYLCAWSRQVNQPQHFGDGTRLSIL.

This chain joins TRBV12-3 or TRBV12-4 and TRBJ1-2; D is undetermined. V dropped 8 bases and J dropped 1 base, with 8 bases sitting between them. This CDR3 is 12 amino acids long. The chain's CDR3 is CASLDGNYGYTF. Written as DNA, the CDR3 is TGTGCCAGCCTCGACGGTAACTATGGCTACACCTTC.

The chain employs TRBV7-6 and TRBJ2-1, with 15 bases identical to TRBD2. V lost 4 bases, J lost 6 bases, and 7 bases stayed unmatched. The CDR3 sequence is 17 residues long. From germline, CDR1 is SGHVS and CDR2 FNYEAQ. The CDR3 nucleotides are TGTGCCAGCAGCTCCGGACTAGCGGGAGGGCGGGGCAATGAGCAGTTCTTC. Translation gives CASSSGLAGGRGNEQFF.

The rearrangement uses TRBV7-2 and TRBJ2-3, with 11 nucleotides matching TRBD2. There are 17 residues in the CDR3. V was pared by 4 bases and J by 2 bases, with 8 bases of the junction left unmatched. Germline lookup yields CDR1 SGHTA and CDR2 FQGNSA. CDR3 in amino acids: CASSSRRLAGYTDTQYF. The CDR3 region has the DNA TGTGCCAGCAGCTCACGCCGACTAGCGGGATACACAGATACGCAGTATTTT. The whole variable domain, filled in from reference TRBV7-2 and TRBJ2-3, reads GAGVSQSPSNKVTEKGKDVELRCDPISGHTALYWYRQSLGQGLEFLIYFQGNSAPDKSGLPSDRFSAERTGGSVSTLTIQRTQQEDSAVYLCASSSRRLAGYTDTQYFGPGTRLTVL.

The V gene is TRBV30, the J gene TRBJ2-1; D might be TRBD1 or TRBD2, each matching 5 bases. The germline V and J ends were trimmed by 0 bases and 5 bases, with 11 bases remaining between them. Germline-derived CDR1 and CDR2 are GTSNPN and SVGIG (reference sequence). There are 14 residues in the CDR3. CDR3 amino acids: CAWSVLDRNNEQFF. CDR3 nucleotide sequence: TGTGCCTGGAGTGTACTAGACAGAAACAATGAGCAGTTCTTC.

CDR3 residues: CASSVGMNTEAFF. CDR3 nucleotide sequence: TGTGCCAGCAGTGTAGGGATGAACACTGAAGCTTTCTTT. This chain links TRBV6-4 with TRBJ1-1, with unresolved D. Trimming shortened V by 4 bases and J by 0 bases, and 6 bases separated the two germline ends. The CDR3 has 13 residues. Per germline, CDR1 MRHNA and CDR2 SNTAGT.

The chain has TRBV18 and TRBJ1-1; D is uncertain. The germline gives CDR1 KGHSH, CDR2 LQKENI. The CDR3 loop spans 13 amino acids. Trimming removed 4 bases from V and 1 base from J, with 7 bases in between. CDR3 region: CASSLNKNTEAFF. CDR3 nucleotides: TGTGCCAGCTCACTAAACAAGAACACTGAAGCTTTCTTT.

This chain joins TRBV11-3 and TRBJ1-1; D is perhaps TRBD1 (5 bases). Looked up from germline, CDR1 is SGHNT and CDR2 is YENEEA. There are 14 residues in the CDR3. Trimming cost V 4 bases and J 1 base, with 10 bases left between them. CDR3 coding DNA: TGTGCCAGCAGCTACGGGGCAGGGAACACTGAAGCTTTCTTT. As protein: CASSYGAGNTEAFF. The full variable domain, completed using reference TRBV11-3 and TRBJ1-1, is EAGVVQSPRYKIIEKKQPVAFWCNPISGHNTLYWYLQNLGQGPELLIRYENEEAVDDSQLPKDRFSAERLKGVDSTLKIQPAELGDSAVYLCASSYGAGNTEAFFGQGTRLTVV.

V is TRBV7-3 and J is TRBJ2-5, with TRBD1 matching over 9 bases. Trimming at V came to 0 bases and at J to 7 bases, leaving 9 bases not matched to a gene. CDR1 is SGHTA and CDR2 is FQGTGA in the germline V gene. The CDR3 has 16 residues. The CDR3 loop reads CASSLTGTGTGGTQYF. For the CDR3, the DNA is TGTGCCAGCAGCTTAACCGGGACAGGGACTGGTGGGACCCAGTACTTC.